What follows are 9 T cell receptor beta chains derived from one specimen sequenced in a study. TCRdb fed the reads into MiXCR, producing one record per CDR3 protein. The sample lists about 15,000 distinct CDR3 sequences; 30% to 45% were seen once. Sequencing was carried out using blood. The receptors stem from a human donor.

In its sample, this clonotype was seen many times. V usage is TRBV30 and J usage is TRBJ2-1, with 8 bases aligning to TRBD1. Germline-derived CDR1 and CDR2 are GTSNPN and SVGIG (reference sequence). This CDR3 is 12 amino acids long. Trimming cost V 2 bases and J 7 bases; bases outside gene matches: 1. The CDR3 DNA follows: TGTGCCTGGAGTCGGACAGGGAATGAGCAGTTCTTC. Protein sequence: CAWSRTGNEQFF.

This clonotype has a count of ten or more. This chain connects TRBV30 to TRBJ1-4, with D unresolved. Germline loops: CDR1 GTSNPN, CDR2 SVGIG (reference sequence). The CDR3 contains 14 residues. The ends were cut back, 1 base at V and 0 bases at J, with 6 bases in the middle. CDR3 amino acids: CAWSAASTNEKLFF. Written as DNA, the CDR3 is TGTGCCTGGAGTGCGGCTTCAACTAATGAAAAACTGTTTTTT.

As for this clonotype: A much larger clone lies a single base off, so this may be a read error. The gene calls are TRBV4-3 and TRBJ2-5; D unresolved. The germline V gene encodes CDR1 LGHNA and CDR2 YSLEER. Trimming removed 0 bases at V and 3 bases at J, with 8 bases between. The CDR3 extends over 14 amino acids. The chain's CDR3 is CASSQDMREETQYF. The CDR3, as DNA: TGCGCCAGCAGCCAAGATATGAGAGAAGAGACCCAGTACTTC.

There are a few counts of this clonotype. The chain couples TRBV4-3 to TRBJ1-1, with D uncertain. Trimming stripped 0 bases from V and 6 bases from J, with 8 bases between. CDR1 and CDR2 (germline): LGHNA, YSLEER. CDR3 length: 13 residues. CDR3 in DNA: TGCGCCAGCAGCCAAGATATGAGCTCTGAAGCTTTCTTT. Amino acids: CASSQDMSSEAFF.

The chain is built from TRBV4-3 and TRBJ2-3; the D gene could be TRBD1 or TRBD2 (5 bases each). V lost 1 base and J lost 4, with 12 bases in between. The CDR3 is 15 residues long. CDR1 and CDR2 from the germline V gene are LGHNA and YSLEER. The CDR3 region is CASSQALTGPDTQYF. The CDR3 DNA is TGCGCCAGCAGCCAAGCTTTAACGGGACCAGATACGCAGTATTTT.

This clonotype was counted many times. This sequence joins TRBV20-1 and TRBJ2-1; 8 bases agree with TRBD2. The CDR3 is 14 amino acids. Germline CDR1 and CDR2: DFQATT and SNEGSKA (reference sequence). The J segment lost 2 bases and the V segment lost 6 bases, leaving 6 bases of the junction unmatched. CDR3 sequence: CSALAGKAYNEQFF. The CDR3 DNA reads as TGCAGTGCCCTAGCGGGTAAAGCCTACAATGAGCAGTTCTTC.

In its sample, this clonotype was seen many times. The gene calls are TRBV29-1 and TRBJ1-4; possible D gene TRBD1, 5 bases. CDR1 is SQVTM and CDR2 is ANQGSEA in the germline V gene. V lost 6 bases and J lost 3, with 17 bases in between. The CDR3 sequence is 15 residues long. CDR3 amino acids: CSVADSRTANEKLFF. DNA of the CDR3: TGCAGCGTCGCCGACAGCAGAACTGCTAATGAAAAACTGTTTTTT.

V gene TRBV4-3 combines with J gene TRBJ2-3; a possible D gene is TRBD1 (6 bases). The V and J ends lost 0 bases and 3 bases respectively, with 13 bases between them. Germline V gives CDR1 LGHNA, CDR2 YSLEER. This CDR3 is 16 amino acids long. CDR3 in DNA: TGCGCCAGCAGCCAAGATAGAAGGGGGTGGACAGATACGCAGTATTTT. It codes for CASSQDRRGWTDTQYF.

This clonotype is medium-sized by share. The chain recombines TRBV4-3 with TRBJ2-7; D remains ambiguous. Trimming cost V 4 bases and J 0 bases, with 10 bases left between them. The V gene's germline CDR1 is LGHNA and CDR2 YSLEER. The CDR3 has 14 residues. The CDR3 region has the DNA TGCGCCAGCAGCCCTCATAAGTCCTCCTACGAGCAGTACTTC. Its protein product is CASSPHKSSYEQYF.